The 2 T cell receptor beta chains given below trace back to one sample, sequenced in a study of T cells after yellow fever vaccination. One entry per CDR3 protein, called by TCRdb with MiXCR from the 5' RACE reads. The sample shows 350,000 or so distinct CDR3 sequences, approximately 8% of them seen only once. This specimen was PBMCs, taken around 45 days after the first yellow fever vaccination. The receptors originated from a man between 18 and 29 years old who received the YFV17D yellow fever vaccine.

The V call is TRBV5-5, the J call TRBJ2-5; 7 positions agree with TRBD1. In germline, CDR1 is SGHKS, CDR2 YYEKEE (reference sequence). V was clipped by 7 bases and J by 1 base; unmatched bases: 4. The CDR3 covers 13 residues. The CDR3 DNA follows: TGTGCCAGCGTAGGGGACAGCCAAGAGACCCAGTACTTC. Its protein is CASVGDSQETQYF.

J is TRBJ2-3 and V is TRBV6-2 or TRBV6-3, with 9 bases matching TRBD2. The CDR3 is made up of 15 amino acids. The germline gives CDR1 MNHEY, CDR2 SVGEGT. Trimming cost V 6 bases and J 3 bases; bases outside gene matches: 7. CDR3 DNA: TGTGCCAGCAGCTCCGGCGGGGGGGAGACAGATACGCAGTATTTT. It codes for CASSSGGGETDTQYF.